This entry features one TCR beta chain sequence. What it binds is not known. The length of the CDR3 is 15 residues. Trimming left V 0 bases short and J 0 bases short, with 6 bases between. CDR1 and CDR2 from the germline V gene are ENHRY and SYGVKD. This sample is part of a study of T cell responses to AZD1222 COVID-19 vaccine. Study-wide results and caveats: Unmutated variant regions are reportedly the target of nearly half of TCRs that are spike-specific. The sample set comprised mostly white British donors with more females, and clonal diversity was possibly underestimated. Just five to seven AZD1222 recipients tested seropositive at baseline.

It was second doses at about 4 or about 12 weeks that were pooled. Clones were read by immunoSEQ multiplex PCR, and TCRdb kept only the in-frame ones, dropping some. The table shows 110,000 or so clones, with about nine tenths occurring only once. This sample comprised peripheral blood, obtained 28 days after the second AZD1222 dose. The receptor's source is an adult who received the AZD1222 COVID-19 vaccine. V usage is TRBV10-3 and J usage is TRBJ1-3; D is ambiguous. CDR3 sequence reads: CAISESSGSGNTIYF. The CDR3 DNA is TGTGCCATCAGTGAGTCAAGCGGCTCTGGAAACACCATATATTTT.